This paragraph reports one TCR beta chain. Mismatch with germline at one junction end may stem from a read error. RNA and DNA were co-extracted from approximately 20-30 mg of unsorted bulk tissue. This sample is part of a study of tumor-infiltrating lymphocytes in primary liver carcinoma. Germline values: CDR1 SGHAT, CDR2 FQNNGV. The CDR3 extends over 14 amino acids. Reverse transcription of approximately 500 ng total RNA with a constant-region primer produced TCR beta cDNA. Nested multiplex PCR, run for three rounds with slightly modified ARM-PCR, yielded TCR beta libraries. Primers for the first two PCR rounds were TRBV1-TRBV30 forward primers and a C-beta reverse primer (around 11 cycles per round). MiXCR, applied by TCRdb to the multiplex PCR reads, yields one record per CDR3 protein. Of roughly 86,000 distinct CDR3 sequences listed, just under 70% are singletons.

The TCR sequence derives from a man between 35 and 55 years old with primary liver carcinoma and hepatitis B virus infection. The V call is TRBV11-2, the J call TRBJ2-5, with D unresolved. Sequencing was done on a sample of tumor-adjacent normal liver tissue. CDR3 nucleotides: TGTGCTAGCAGCTCACAAAGTGGGGAAGGGCCCCAGTACTTC. It is translated as CASSSQSGEGPQYF.